This TCR beta chain was identified during a study of blood T cells in healthy people across ages. General observations from the study: Donor CMV status, an unknown factor, possibly confounded changes in expanded clonotypes. Roughly linear declines in TCR beta diversity per million T cells occurred with age.

A second PCR of roughly 6 to 12 cycles used a sample-barcoded 5' primer and a J-beta primer mix. From the 5' RACE reads, TCRdb called clonotypes with MiXCR, one entry per CDR3 protein. The repertoire holds 1.4 million to 1.5 million distinct CDR3 sequences, with roughly 40% as singletons. V shed 3 bases, J shed 7 bases, and the junction held 7 bases outside the gene matches. There are 15 residues in the CDR3. Germline V CDR1 and CDR2: SGHDT, YYEEEE. This clonotype was observed a handful of times. What it binds is unknown. The gene calls are TRBV5-6 and TRBJ1-4, with TRBD1 matching 9 bases. The sequence derives from a woman between 18 and 30 years old in good health. The sequenced material came from blood. CDR3 in amino acids: CASSSAGTGREKLFF. The CDR3 DNA reads TGTGCCAGCAGCTCGGCCGGGACAGGGCGTGAAAAACTGTTTTTT.